The 30 T cell receptor beta chains below come from one sample, sequenced in a study of CD8 T cells in Susac syndrome. A quantity of about 0.45 to 1 ug RNA underwent reverse transcription using random hexamers. A single record per CDR3 protein comes from TCRdb applying MiXCR to the immunoSEQ multiplex PCR reads. The sample consists of about 100,000 distinct CDR3 sequences, roughly 96% of them appearing once. Sequenced input: CD8+ T cells from PBMCs. These TCRs come from a human donor with Susac syndrome.

The V and J genes are TRBV3-1 and TRBJ2-7; no definite D call. CDR3 length equals 15 residues. Germline lookup yields CDR1 LGHDT and CDR2 YNNKEL (reference sequence). Trimming cost V 1 base and J 0 bases, with 10 bases left between them. The CDR3 DNA reads TGTGCCAGCAGCCAAGCTGTGTCGTCCTCCTACGAGCAGTACTTC. This codes for CASSQAVSSSYEQYF.

V usage is TRBV3-1 and J usage is TRBJ2-5; 12 bases line up with TRBD2. Trimming took 4 bases from V and 4 from J; bases not matched to a gene: 4. In germline, CDR1 is LGHDT, CDR2 YNNKEL (reference sequence). This CDR3 has 15 residues. For the CDR3, the DNA is TGTGCCAGCAGCCCCCTAGCGGGGGGGGGAGAGACCCAGTACTTC. Translated: CASSPLAGGGETQYF.

The chain recombines TRBV19 with TRBJ2-6, with D maybe TRBD1 (6 bases). V was trimmed by 10 bases and J by 2 bases, leaving 9 bases between them. The germline CDR1 and CDR2 sequences are LNHDA and SQIVND (reference sequence). This CDR3 has 13 amino acids. The CDR3 sequence is CATRGAGANVLTF. The DNA for the CDR3 is TGTGCCACCAGGGGTGCTGGGGCCAACGTCCTGACTTTC.

The rearrangement joins TRBV20-1 to TRBJ2-6, with D hard to call. The CDR3 is made up of 12 amino acids. From germline, CDR1 is DFQATT and CDR2 SNEGSKA (reference sequence). Deletions cut 3 bases from V and 3 bases from J, with 3 bases between. CDR3 bases: TGCAGTGCTAGTCGTGGGGCCAACGTCCTGACTTTC. Residues: CSASRGANVLTF.

The V and J genes are TRBV12-3 or TRBV12-4 and TRBJ2-7, with D possibly being TRBD2 (5 bases). V lost 5 bases and J lost 6, with 17 bases in between. This CDR3 contains 14 residues. CDR3 nucleotide sequence: TGTGCCAGCAGTAGGACTTACGAGGCACTCGAGCAGTACTTC. It translates to CASSRTYEALEQYF.

This chain joins TRBV12-3 or TRBV12-4 and TRBJ2-5; the D gene could be TRBD1 or TRBD2 (6 bases each). V was cut by 5 bases and J by 5 bases, with 12 bases left in between. This CDR3 is built from 13 residues. The CDR3 DNA reads TGTGCCAGCAGTCCGGACAGCGGGGAGACCCAGTACTTC. Protein sequence: CASSPDSGETQYF.

The J gene is TRBJ1-1, the V gene TRBV29-1; no definite D call. The germline V gene encodes CDR1 SQVTM and CDR2 ANQGSEA. The CDR3 sequence is 14 residues long. The DNA of the CDR3 is TGCAGTGAGTTTTATCCAGAGGATGGCACTGAAGCTTTCTTT. It codes for CSEFYPEDGTEAFF.

The CDR3 bases are TGTGCCAGCAGTTTATCAGGAGGGGGCGACACCGGGGAGCTGTTTTTT. It codes for CASSLSGGGDTGELFF. The rearrangement joins TRBV27 to TRBJ2-2, with a possible D match to TRBD1 (7 bases). The V and J ends lost 0 bases and 3 bases respectively, with 11 bases between them. Germline loops: CDR1 MNHEY, CDR2 SMNVEV (reference sequence). The CDR3 spans 16 residues.

This clonotype was recorded once. The chain links TRBV19 to TRBJ1-5; D is undetermined. V was trimmed by 5 bases and J by 8 bases, leaving 7 bases between them. CDR3 length equals 11 residues. Germline V lookup: CDR1 LNHDA, CDR2 SQIVND (reference sequence). The CDR3 coding sequence is TGTGCCAGTAGTGGTGCCGAGCCCCAGCATTTT. Its translation is CASSGAEPQHF.

The J gene is TRBJ2-7, the V gene TRBV29-1, with D perhaps being TRBD1 or TRBD2 (5 bases each). Trimming cost V 3 bases and J 2 bases, with 14 bases left between them. The CDR3 runs 14 residues. The V gene's germline CDR1 is SQVTM and CDR2 ANQGSEA. In DNA form, the CDR3 reads TGCAGCGTTGAGTCCGGGACCGCAGCCTACGAGCAGTACTTC. It translates to CSVESGTAAYEQYF.

The chain employs TRBV5-6 and TRBJ2-7; D possibly corresponds to TRBD1 (6 bases). The CDR3 sequence is 13 residues long. V was cut by 0 bases and J by 5 bases, with 9 bases left in between. Germline values: CDR1 SGHDT, CDR2 YYEEEE. The CDR3 DNA reads as TGTGCCAGCAGCTTGGGACAGGTCCACGAGCAGTACTTC. It encodes CASSLGQVHEQYF.

The rearrangement uses TRBV7-9 and TRBJ2-7, with D perhaps TRBD1 (5 bases). This CDR3 spans 14 amino acids. V was trimmed by 0 bases and J by 2 bases, leaving 8 bases between them. Germline V gene sequence: CDR1 SEHNR, CDR2 FQNEAQ (reference sequence). Here the CDR3 reads CASSLATGAYEQYF. The CDR3, as DNA: TGTGCCAGCAGCTTAGCCACAGGAGCCTACGAGCAGTACTTC.

This sequence joins TRBV15 and TRBJ1-4, with TRBD1 identical over 7 bases. The germline CDR1 and CDR2 sequences are LNHNV and YYDKDF (reference sequence). The CDR3 has 19 residues. The V segment lost 3 bases and the J segment 0 bases; nucleotides outside the gene matches: 13. CDR3 coding DNA: TGTGCCACCAGCAGGAACCTAATAGGGACAGCTACAACTAATGAAAAACTGTTTTTT. It translates to CATSRNLIGTATTNEKLFF.

This clonotype was found once. The J gene is TRBJ2-1, the V gene TRBV6-5, with 7 bases matching TRBD1. The CDR3 contains 13 residues. Losses at the gene ends were 6 bases for V and 6 bases for J; bases not matched to a gene: 5. CDR1 and CDR2 (germline): MNHEY, SVGAGI. The DNA of the CDR3 is TGTGCCAGCAGGACGACAGGGTCCAATGAGCAGTTCTTC. It yields the protein CASRTTGSNEQFF.

V is TRBV6-4 and J is TRBJ2-3; TRBD1 matches 12 bases. Trimming removed 2 bases from V and 8 bases from J; junction bases left unmatched: 5. The length of the CDR3 is 15 residues. The germline gives CDR1 MRHNA, CDR2 SNTAGT. The CDR3 coding sequence is TGTGCCAGCAGTGACGGGACAGGGGGCTACGGTACGCAGTATTTT. Its translation is CASSDGTGGYGTQYF.

The rearrangement uses TRBV4-1 and TRBJ2-5, with 13 bases identical to TRBD2. Germline assignment: CDR1 MGHRA and CDR2 YSYEKL. There are 16 residues in the CDR3. The J segment lost 5 bases and the V segment lost 4 bases, leaving 7 bases of the junction unmatched. The CDR3 nucleotides read TGCGCCAGCAGCCGAACCTTACTAGCGGGGGGGGAGACCCAGTACTTC. Translating gives CASSRTLLAGGETQYF.

The chain has TRBV6-5 and TRBJ2-5; TRBD1 agrees at 10 bases. This CDR3 has 15 amino acids. CDR1 and CDR2 from the germline V gene are MNHEY and SVGAGI. Trimming removed 6 bases from V and 2 bases from J; junction bases left unmatched: 6. For the CDR3, the DNA is TGTGCCAGCAGGGTTGACAGGGGGCGTCAAGAGACCCAGTACTTC. Protein product: CASRVDRGRQETQYF.

DNA for the CDR3: TGTGCCAGCAGTCCCGGTGGCTATGGCTACACCTTC. It codes for CASSPGGYGYTF. This chain uses TRBV2 with TRBJ1-2; D gene unclear. CDR3 length equals 12 residues. The V gene lost 5 bases and the J gene lost 4 bases, with 8 bases spanning the gap. Germline V gives CDR1 SNHLY, CDR2 FYNNEI. Full variable domain (missing parts from reference TRBV2 and TRBJ1-2): EPEVTQTPSHQVTQMGQEVILRCVPISNHLYFYWYRQILGQKVEFLVSFYNNEISEKSEIFDDQFSVERPDGSNFTLKIRSTKLEDSAMYFCASSPGGYGYTFGSGTRLTVV.

The V call is TRBV13, the J call TRBJ1-3, with no clear D. This CDR3 comprises 14 residues. V was shortened by 1 base and J by 0 bases, with 4 bases between the two germline ends. Germline assignment: CDR1 PRHDT and CDR2 FYEKMQ (reference sequence). In nucleotides, the CDR3 is TGTGCCAGCAGCTTAGAAGGCTCTGGAAACACCATATATTTT. The encoded protein is CASSLEGSGNTIYF.

This chain uses TRBV7-9 with TRBJ1-5; D not resolved. The germline gives CDR1 SEHNR, CDR2 FQNEAQ (reference sequence). There are 15 residues in the CDR3. Trimming pared 11 bases from V and 4 bases from J, leaving 21 bases between. The CDR3 nucleotides are TGTGCCCACTCATTAATCCGGTCGGTTAATCAGCCCCAGCATTTT. Translating gives CAHSLIRSVNQPQHF.

The chain couples TRBV4-1 to TRBJ1-2; D might be TRBD1 (6 bases). The germline V gene encodes CDR1 MGHRA and CDR2 YSYEKL. The CDR3 is 15 amino acids. Trimming removed 1 base at V and 5 bases at J, with 14 bases between. CDR3 nucleotide sequence: TGCGCCAGCAGCCAAGTGGTCCAGGGGAATTATGGCTACACCTTC. Translated: CASSQVVQGNYGYTF.

The V gene is TRBV4-1, the J gene TRBJ1-2; a possible D gene is TRBD1 (5 bases). The germline gives CDR1 MGHRA, CDR2 YSYEKL. V was shortened by 0 bases and J by 7 bases, with 18 bases between the two germline ends. This CDR3 is built from 16 residues. The CDR3: CASSQDEGGVVSGYTF. Written as DNA, the CDR3 is TGCGCCAGCAGCCAAGATGAGGGAGGGGTGGTGTCTGGCTACACCTTC.

The rearrangement joins TRBV9 to TRBJ2-5; TRBD2 agrees at 7 bases. CDR1 is SGDLS, CDR2 YYNGEE, per germline. V dropped 3 bases and J dropped 1; count of bases not matched to a gene: 9. The CDR3 spans 16 residues. CDR3 region: CASSGDAGDTQETQYF. In DNA form, the CDR3 reads TGTGCCAGCAGCGGGGATGCGGGAGATACCCAAGAGACCCAGTACTTC. The whole variable domain, filled in from reference TRBV9 and TRBJ2-5, reads DSGVTQTPKHLITATGQRVTLRCSPRSGDLSVYWYQQSLDQGLQFLIQYYNGEERAKGNILERFSAQQFPDLHSELNLSSLELGDSALYFCASSGDAGDTQETQYFGPGTRLLVL.

This chain connects TRBV5-6 to TRBJ2-5; 8 nucleotides match TRBD2. This CDR3 spans 13 amino acids. With V trimmed by 5 bases and J by 5 bases, 5 bases remained unmatched. Germline CDR1 and CDR2: SGHDT and YYEEEE. The CDR3 sequence is CASSWTSRETQYF. For the CDR3, the DNA is TGTGCCAGCAGTTGGACTAGCCGGGAGACCCAGTACTTC.

The V and J genes are TRBV20-1 and TRBJ2-1; possibly TRBD1 for D (6 bases). The CDR3 runs 12 residues. Per germline, CDR1 DFQATT and CDR2 SNEGSKA (reference sequence). V was shortened by 6 bases and J by 6 bases, with 12 bases between the two germline ends. CDR3 sequence (DNA): TGCAGTGCGGGGTTAGGGGGCAATGAGCAGTTCTTC. Translating it yields CSAGLGGNEQFF.

This clonotype was counted once. V and J are TRBV15 and TRBJ2-3; D assignment may be TRBD1 or TRBD2 (5 bases each). The germline gives CDR1 LNHNV, CDR2 YYDKDF (reference sequence). Trimming left V 1 base short and J 2 bases short, with 13 bases between. The CDR3 has 16 residues. The CDR3 bases are TGTGCCACCAGCAGAGGGGGACCCCTCGACACAGATACGCAGTATTTT. Translation: CATSRGGPLDTDTQYF.

The chain couples TRBV9 to TRBJ1-1, with 8 bases aligning to TRBD1. The J segment lost 1 base and the V segment lost 4 bases, leaving 6 bases of the junction unmatched. This CDR3 region has 15 residues. Germline CDR1 reads SGDLS; CDR2 reads YYNGEE. CDR3 sequence reads: CASSPRQGSNTEAFF. The CDR3 DNA sequence: TGTGCCAGCAGCCCGCGACAGGGGTCGAACACTGAAGCTTTCTTT.

The rearrangement links TRBV5-4 to TRBJ1-4; D is unresolved. Germline CDR1 and CDR2: SGHNT and YYREEE (reference sequence). V lost 4 bases to trimming and J lost 3 bases, with 13 bases between them. The CDR3 contains 15 residues. CDR3 DNA sequence: TGTGCCAGCAGCCGGATTCCGGGTCCTAATGAAAAACTGTTTTTT. Its protein product is CASSRIPGPNEKLFF.

The chain joins TRBV7-9 to TRBJ2-2, with D perhaps TRBD1 (5 bases). Germline lookup yields CDR1 SEHNR and CDR2 FQNEAQ (reference sequence). The CDR3 spans 14 residues. The V gene lost 1 base and the J gene lost 3 bases, with 6 bases spanning the gap. The chain's CDR3 is CASSLVRDTGELFF. The CDR3 coding sequence is TGTGCCAGCAGCTTAGTCAGGGACACCGGGGAGCTGTTTTTT.

This clonotype occurred once. This chain joins TRBV2 and TRBJ1-5; D might be TRBD1 (6 bases). This CDR3 comprises 14 residues. Looked up from germline, CDR1 is SNHLY and CDR2 is FYNNEI. V was clipped by 8 bases and J by 0 bases, with 11 bases between them. The CDR3 here is CASRTAYSNQPQHF. CDR3 coding DNA: TGTGCCAGCCGGACAGCTTATAGCAATCAGCCCCAGCATTTT.